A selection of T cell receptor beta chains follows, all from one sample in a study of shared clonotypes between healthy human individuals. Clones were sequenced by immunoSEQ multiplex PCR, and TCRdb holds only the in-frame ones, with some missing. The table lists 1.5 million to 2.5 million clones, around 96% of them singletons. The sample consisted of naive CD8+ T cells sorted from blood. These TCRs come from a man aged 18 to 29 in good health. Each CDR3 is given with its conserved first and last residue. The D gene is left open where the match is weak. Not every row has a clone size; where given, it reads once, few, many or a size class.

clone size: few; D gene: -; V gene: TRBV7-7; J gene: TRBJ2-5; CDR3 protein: CASSLDEEETQYF; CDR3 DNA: TGTGCTAGCAGCTTAGATGAGGAAGAGACCCAGTACTTC
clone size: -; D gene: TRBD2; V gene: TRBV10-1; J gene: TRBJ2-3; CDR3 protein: CASSDSAGGPTDTQYF; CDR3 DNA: TGCGCCAGCAGTGACTCCGCGGGAGGGCCCACAGATACGCAGTATTTT
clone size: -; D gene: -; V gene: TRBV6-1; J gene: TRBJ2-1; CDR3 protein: CASTANDPNEQFF; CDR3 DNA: TGTGCCAGCACAGCCAACGACCCCAATGAGCAGTTCTTC
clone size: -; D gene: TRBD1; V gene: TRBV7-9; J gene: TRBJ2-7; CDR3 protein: CASSSTGTDSYEQYF; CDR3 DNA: TGTGCCAGCAGTTCAACCGGGACAGACTCCTACGAGCAGTACTTC
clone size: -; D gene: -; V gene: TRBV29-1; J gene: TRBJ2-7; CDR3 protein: CSVEGTTDSYEQYF; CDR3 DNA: TGCAGCGTTGAAGGGACTACGGACTCCTACGAGCAGTACTTC
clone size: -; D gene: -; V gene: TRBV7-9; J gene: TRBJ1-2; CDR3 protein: CASSAQDLYGYTF; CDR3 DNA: TGTGCCAGCAGCGCACAGGATCTCTATGGCTACACCTTC
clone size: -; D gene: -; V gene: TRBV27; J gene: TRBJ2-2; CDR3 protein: CASSSLPNTGELFF; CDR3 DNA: TGTGCCAGCTCGTCCCTACCAAACACCGGGGAGCTGTTTTTT
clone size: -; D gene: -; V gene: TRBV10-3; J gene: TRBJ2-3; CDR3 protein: CAISGSRTEPSTDTQYF; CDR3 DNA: TGTGCCATCAGTGGATCTCGGACGGAACCTAGCACAGATACGCAGTATTTT
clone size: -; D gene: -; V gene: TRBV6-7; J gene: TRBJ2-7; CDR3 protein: CASSPGRPYEQYF; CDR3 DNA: TGTGCCAGCAGTCCAGGGAGGCCCTACGAGCAGTACTTC
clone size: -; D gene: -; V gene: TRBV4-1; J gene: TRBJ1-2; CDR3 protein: CASSLQLDSNYGYTF; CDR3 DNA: TGCGCCAGCAGCCTTCAACTCGACTCCAACTATGGCTACACCTTC
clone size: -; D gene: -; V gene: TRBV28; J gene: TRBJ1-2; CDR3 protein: CASSFIQGDSYGYTF; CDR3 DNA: TGTGCCAGCAGTTTTATCCAGGGTGATAGCTATGGCTACACCTTC
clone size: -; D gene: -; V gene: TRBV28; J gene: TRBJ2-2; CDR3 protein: CASSFPQSGELFF; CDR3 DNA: TGTGCCAGCAGTTTCCCTCAGAGCGGGGAGCTGTTTTTT
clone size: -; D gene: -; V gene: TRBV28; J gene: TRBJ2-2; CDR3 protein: CATGPELFF; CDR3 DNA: TGTGCCACCGGTCCGGAGCTGTTTTTT
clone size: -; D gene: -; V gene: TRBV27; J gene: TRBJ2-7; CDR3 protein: CASSLTGDDYEQYF; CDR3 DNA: TGTGCCAGCAGTTTAACGGGAGATGACTACGAGCAGTACTTC
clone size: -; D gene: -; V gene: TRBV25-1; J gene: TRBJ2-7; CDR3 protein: CATTSAGYEQYF; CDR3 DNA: TGTGCCACCACCTCAGCAGGCTACGAGCAGTACTTC
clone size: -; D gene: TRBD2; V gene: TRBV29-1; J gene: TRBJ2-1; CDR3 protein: CSVEGLAEDNEQFF; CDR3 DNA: TGCAGCGTCGAGGGACTAGCGGAGGATAATGAGCAGTTCTTC
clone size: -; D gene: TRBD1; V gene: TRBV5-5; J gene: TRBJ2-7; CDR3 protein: CASSFWDRGYEQYF; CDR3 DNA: TGTGCCAGCAGCTTCTGGGACAGGGGATACGAGCAGTACTTC
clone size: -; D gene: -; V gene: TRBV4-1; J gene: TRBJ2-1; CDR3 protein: CASSLREDDLGYEQFF; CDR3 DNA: TGCGCCAGCAGCCTAAGGGAAGATGACCTAGGCTATGAGCAGTTCTTC
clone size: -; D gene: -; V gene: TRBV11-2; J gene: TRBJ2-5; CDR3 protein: CASSLIGGSGVETQYF; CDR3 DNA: TGTGCCAGCAGCTTAATCGGTGGGTCAGGAGTCGAGACCCAGTACTTC
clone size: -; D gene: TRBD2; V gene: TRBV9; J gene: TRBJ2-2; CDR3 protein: CASSPSGGAAGELFF; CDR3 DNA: TGTGCCAGCAGCCCTAGCGGGGGGGCAGCCGGGGAGCTGTTTTTT
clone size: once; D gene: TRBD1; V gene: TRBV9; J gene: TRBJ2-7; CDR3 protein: CASSTGGGTSYEQYF; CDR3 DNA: TGTGCCAGCAGTACAGGGGGCGGAACTTCCTACGAGCAGTACTTC
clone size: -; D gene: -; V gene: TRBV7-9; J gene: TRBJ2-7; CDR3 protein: CASSQADTYEQYF; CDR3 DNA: TGTGCCAGCAGCCAAGCGGACACCTACGAGCAGTACTTC
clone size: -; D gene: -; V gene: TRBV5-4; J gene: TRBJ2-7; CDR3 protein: CASSLFESSYEQYF; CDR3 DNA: TGTGCCAGCAGCCTCTTCGAGAGCTCCTACGAGCAGTACTTC
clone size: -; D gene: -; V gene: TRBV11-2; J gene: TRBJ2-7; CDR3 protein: CASSPSRANRYEQYF; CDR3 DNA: TGTGCCAGCAGCCCCTCCAGGGCAAATCGATACGAGCAGTACTTC
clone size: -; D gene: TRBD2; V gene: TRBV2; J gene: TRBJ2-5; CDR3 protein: CASSDTAGDQETQYF; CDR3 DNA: TGTGCCAGCAGTGATACAGCGGGGGACCAAGAGACCCAGTACTTC
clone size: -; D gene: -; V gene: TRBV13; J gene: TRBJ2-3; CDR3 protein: CATKPSGTSTDTQYF; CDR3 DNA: TGTGCCACCAAACCATCGGGGACCAGCACAGATACGCAGTATTTT
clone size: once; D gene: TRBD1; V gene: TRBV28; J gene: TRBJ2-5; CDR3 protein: CASSLGGTGETQYF; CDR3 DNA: TGTGCCAGCAGTTTAGGAGGGACAGGGGAGACCCAGTACTTC
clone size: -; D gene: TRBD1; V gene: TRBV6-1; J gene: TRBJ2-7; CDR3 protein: CASSEDLPGQGYEQYF; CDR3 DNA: TGTGCCAGCAGTGAAGACCTCCCGGGACAGGGTTACGAGCAGTACTTC
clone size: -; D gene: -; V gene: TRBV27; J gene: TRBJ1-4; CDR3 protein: CASSSRGNEKLFF; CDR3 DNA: TGTGCCAGCAGTTCCAGAGGGAATGAAAAACTGTTTTTT
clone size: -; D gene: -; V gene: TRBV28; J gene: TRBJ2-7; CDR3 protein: CASQTRDKHYEQYF; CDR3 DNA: TGTGCCAGCCAAACCCGGGACAAACACTACGAGCAGTACTTC
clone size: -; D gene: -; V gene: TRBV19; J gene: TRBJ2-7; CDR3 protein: CASSERASYEQYF; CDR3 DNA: TGTGCCAGTAGTGAAAGGGCGAGCTACGAGCAGTACTTC
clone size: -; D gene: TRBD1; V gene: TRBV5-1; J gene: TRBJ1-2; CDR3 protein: CASSFGTGLDGYTF; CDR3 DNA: TGCGCCAGCAGCTTCGGGACAGGGTTGGATGGCTACACCTTC
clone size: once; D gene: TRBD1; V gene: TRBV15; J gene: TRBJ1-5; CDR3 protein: CATSGDRVGNQPQHF; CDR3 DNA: TGTGCCACCAGCGGCGACAGGGTAGGCAATCAGCCCCAGCATTTT
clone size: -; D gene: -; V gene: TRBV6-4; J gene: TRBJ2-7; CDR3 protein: CASSDFGGRYYEQYF; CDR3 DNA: TGTGCCAGCAGTGACTTCGGAGGACGATACTACGAGCAGTACTTC
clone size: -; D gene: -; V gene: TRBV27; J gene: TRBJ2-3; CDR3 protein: CASSLLGGGSTDTQYF; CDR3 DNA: TGTGCCAGCAGTCTCTTAGGGGGAGGGAGCACAGATACGCAGTATTTT
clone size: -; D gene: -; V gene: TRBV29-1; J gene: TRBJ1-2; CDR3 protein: CSVESGNRHGYTF; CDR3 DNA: TGCAGCGTTGAATCCGGAAATAGGCATGGCTACACCTTC
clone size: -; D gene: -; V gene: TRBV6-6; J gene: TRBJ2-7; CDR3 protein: CASSEGFSYEQYF; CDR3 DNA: TGTGCCAGCAGTGAGGGATTCTCCTACGAGCAGTACTTC
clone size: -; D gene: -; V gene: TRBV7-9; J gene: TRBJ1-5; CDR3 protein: CASSLEGLQSNQPQHF; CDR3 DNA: TGTGCCAGCAGCTTAGAGGGTTTACAAAGCAATCAGCCCCAGCATTTT
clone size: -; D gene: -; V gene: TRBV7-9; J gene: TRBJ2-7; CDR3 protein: CASSRQEGTYEQYF; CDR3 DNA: TGTGCCAGCAGCCGACAGGAGGGTACCTACGAGCAGTACTTC
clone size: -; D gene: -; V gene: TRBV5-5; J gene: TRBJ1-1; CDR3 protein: CASSLGVGMNTEAFF; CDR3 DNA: TGTGCCAGCAGCTTGGGGGTTGGAATGAACACTGAAGCTTTCTTT